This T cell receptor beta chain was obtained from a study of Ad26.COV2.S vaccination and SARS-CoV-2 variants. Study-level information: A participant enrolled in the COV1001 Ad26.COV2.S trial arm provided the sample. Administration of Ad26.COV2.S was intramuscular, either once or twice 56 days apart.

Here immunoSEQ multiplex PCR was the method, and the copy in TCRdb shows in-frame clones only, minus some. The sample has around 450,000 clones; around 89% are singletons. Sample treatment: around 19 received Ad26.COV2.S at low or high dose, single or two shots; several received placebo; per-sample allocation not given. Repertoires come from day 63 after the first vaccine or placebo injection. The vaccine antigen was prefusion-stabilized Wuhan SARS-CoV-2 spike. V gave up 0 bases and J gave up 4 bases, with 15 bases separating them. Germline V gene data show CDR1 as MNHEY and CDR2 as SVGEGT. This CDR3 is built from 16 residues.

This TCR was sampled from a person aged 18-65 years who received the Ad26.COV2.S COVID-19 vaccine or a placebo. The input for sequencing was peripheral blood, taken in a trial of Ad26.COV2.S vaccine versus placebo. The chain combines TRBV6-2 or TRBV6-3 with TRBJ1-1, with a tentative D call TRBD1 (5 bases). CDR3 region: CASSYSIVWGGTEAFF. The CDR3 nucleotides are TGTGCCAGCAGTTACTCGATTGTTTGGGGGGGCACTGAAGCTTTCTTT.